One sample yielded the 26 T cell receptor beta chains listed below, sequenced in a study of blood T cells in healthy people across ages. It was with a sample-barcoded 5' primer and a J-beta primer mix that a second PCR of roughly 7 to 12 cycles was run. Each CDR3 protein gets one entry after TCRdb re-called the 5' RACE reads with MiXCR. Of 600,000 to 900,000 distinct CDR3 sequences listed, 20% to 30% are singletons. The data were also submitted as part of a second study, on T cells of mothers and their children.

What was sequenced was blood. The receptors were sampled from a boy aged 5-17 years in good health.

This clonotype showed up just a few times. The chain couples TRBV7-9 to TRBJ2-2, with TRBD2 matching 11 bases. With 3 bases clipped from V and 4 bases from J, the junction kept 7 bases outside the gene matches. This CDR3 contains 17 residues. From germline, CDR1 is SEHNR and CDR2 FQNEAQ (reference sequence). CDR3 region: CASSFPDGLAGTGELFF. DNA of the CDR3: TGTGCCAGCAGCTTCCCTGACGGACTAGCGGGCACCGGGGAGCTGTTTTTT.

V is TRBV28 and J is TRBJ2-1, with TRBD1 matching over 9 bases. Trimming took 4 bases from V and 5 from J; bases not matched to a gene: 6. The germline V gene has CDR1 MDHEN and CDR2 SYDVKM. This CDR3 has 15 amino acids. CDR3 loop: CASSSPDRGNNEQFF. Here the CDR3 DNA reads TGTGCCAGCAGTTCCCCGGACAGGGGAAACAATGAGCAGTTCTTC.

In its sample, this clonotype was seen a few times. The rearrangement links TRBV19 to TRBJ1-1; no reliable D call. With 5 bases removed from V and 1 base from J, the gap between germline ends came to 17 bases. Germline V CDR1 and CDR2: LNHDA, SQIVND (reference sequence). This CDR3 comprises 16 residues. The chain's CDR3 is CASSGLVGVPNTEAFF. As DNA, the CDR3 is TGTGCCAGTAGTGGTCTTGTGGGTGTTCCGAACACTGAAGCTTTCTTT.

The V gene is TRBV5-1, the J gene TRBJ1-2, with TRBD1 matching 9 bases. V trimming: 4 bases; J trimming: 4 bases; junction bases outside the gene matches: 8. The germline V gene encodes CDR1 SGHRS and CDR2 YFSETQ. This CDR3 comprises 15 residues. The CDR3 protein is CASSGLTGGPYGYTF. CDR3 nucleotides: TGCGCCAGCAGCGGACTTACAGGGGGCCCCTATGGCTACACCTTC.

The chain recombines TRBV20-1 with TRBJ2-5; unclear D gene. The closer fit of TRBJ2-7 to the DNA end suggests the J call may be wrong. The CDR3 length is 13 residues. CDR1 and CDR2 (germline): DFQATT, SNEGSKA (reference sequence). CDR3 DNA: TGCAGTGCTAGAGTCCCCGACTTACTCGAGCAGTACTTC. Protein sequence: CSARVPDLLEQYF.

This clonotype was observed a few times. This rearrangement joins TRBV7-2 to TRBJ2-1; 9 bases map to TRBD2. CDR1 is SGHTA and CDR2 is FQGNSA in the germline V gene. This CDR3 comprises 17 residues. V shed 3 bases, J shed 1 base, and the junction held 7 bases outside the gene matches. The CDR3 sequence is CASSFERGAGSYNEQFF. Written as DNA, the CDR3 is TGTGCCAGCAGCTTCGAGCGGGGGGCGGGTTCCTACAATGAGCAGTTCTTC.

V and J are TRBV18 and TRBJ1-2; 11 bases are shared with TRBD1. V lost 2 bases and J lost 8; bases outside the gene matches: 7. The CDR3 contains 15 residues. CDR1 and CDR2 (germline): KGHSH, LQKENI. The CDR3 DNA is TGTGCCAGCTCACCAATTAAGGACAGGGGGCACGGCTACACCTTC. Translating it yields CASSPIKDRGHGYTF.

The chain employs TRBV29-1 and TRBJ2-2; 8 nucleotides align to TRBD2. The length of the CDR3 is 14 residues. V shed 7 bases, J shed 5 bases, and the junction held 9 bases outside the gene matches. Germline V lookup: CDR1 SQVTM, CDR2 ANQGSEA. CDR3 coding DNA: TGCAGCGGGGAGTCCGGGAGGGTTACCGGGGAGCTGTTTTTT. Residues: CSGESGRVTGELFF.

This clonotype was picked up a small number of times. The rearrangement joins TRBV7-9 to TRBJ1-3, with D hard to call. Germline CDR1 reads SEHNR; CDR2 reads FQNEAQ (reference sequence). This CDR3 region has 14 residues. Deletions cut 5 bases from V and 4 bases from J, with 12 bases between. The CDR3 DNA follows: TGTGCCAGCAGCCTCACCCTTACGGGAAACACCATATATTTT. Amino acid sequence: CASSLTLTGNTIYF.

The chain is built from TRBV6-6 and TRBJ2-1; 10 nucleotides match TRBD2. Trimming removed 6 bases from V and 4 bases from J; junction bases left unmatched: 9. Germline CDR1 and CDR2: MNHNY and SVGAGI (reference sequence). The CDR3 totals 16 residues. In DNA form, the CDR3 reads TGTGCCAGCAGATTAGCGGGGGGTAGGAGATACAATGAGCAGTTCTTC. Its protein is CASRLAGGRRYNEQFF.

V and J are TRBV7-2 and TRBJ2-7, with D perhaps TRBD1 (6 bases). V was shortened by 6 bases and J by 6 bases, with 18 bases between the two germline ends. The CDR3 extends over 14 amino acids. Germline values: CDR1 SGHTA, CDR2 FQGNSA. The CDR3 DNA sequence: TGTGCCAGCAGGCAAACAGGGAGCGCAGGCGAGCAGTACTTC. Protein: CASRQTGSAGEQYF.

This clonotype was detected a few times. The gene calls are TRBV10-2 and TRBJ2-5; D is ambiguous. The CDR3 has 14 residues. Germline V gene lookup returns CDR1 WSHSY and CDR2 SAAADI. The V end lost 3 bases, the J end lost 1 base, and 9 bases lay between the germline ends. The CDR3: CASSDQRLQETQYF. The CDR3 DNA sequence: TGCGCCAGCAGTGACCAACGCCTCCAAGAGACCCAGTACTTC.

The rearrangement uses TRBV29-1 and TRBJ2-7; D is ambiguous. CDR3 length: 12 residues. The V gene's germline CDR1 is SQVTM and CDR2 ANQGSEA. Trimming took 8 bases from V and 4 from J, leaving 15 bases between them. The CDR3: CSILQPSYEQYF. DNA of the CDR3: TGCAGCATCTTACAGCCGTCGTACGAGCAGTACTTC.

This clonotype has more than one count but fewer than ten. This rearrangement joins TRBV28 to TRBJ2-7; possible D gene TRBD1, 5 bases. Per germline, CDR1 MDHEN and CDR2 SYDVKM. V shed 6 bases and J shed 7 bases, with 19 bases lying between them. This CDR3 comprises 14 residues. CDR3 nucleotide sequence: TGTGCCAGCAGCTTGGACACAATGGGCGTGGAGCAGTACTTC. It translates to CASSLDTMGVEQYF.

V gene TRBV3-1 combines with J gene TRBJ2-5, with 9 bases that match TRBD2. In germline, CDR1 is LGHDT, CDR2 YNNKEL (reference sequence). CDR3 size: 14 residues. J was trimmed by 5 bases and V by 4 bases; bases with no gene match: 5. The DNA of the CDR3 is TGTGCCAGCAGCCCGAGCGGGAGGACTGAGACCCAGTACTTC. Residues: CASSPSGRTETQYF.

This clonotype was seen a handful of times. The chain is built from TRBV3-1 and TRBJ1-2, with 7 bases aligning to TRBD1. The V gene end was trimmed by 10 bases and the J gene end by 3 bases; junction bases not matched to a gene: 11. This CDR3 has 14 residues. Germline V gene sequence: CDR1 LGHDT, CDR2 YNNKEL (reference sequence). The CDR3 region has the DNA TGTGCCACCAGTAGGGGCAGGGGGGACTATGGCTACACCTTC. This codes for CATSRGRGDYGYTF. Looking up the rest from reference TRBV3-1 and TRBJ1-2 gives the full variable domain: DTAVSQTPKYLVTQMGNDKSIKCEQNLGHDTMYWYKQDSKKFLKIMFSYNNKELIINETVPNRFSPKSPDKAHLNLHINSLELGDSAVYFCATSRGRGDYGYTFGSGTRLTVV.

The J gene is TRBJ2-1, the V gene TRBV5-1; TRBD1 or TRBD2 may be the D gene (5 bases each). Germline lookup yields CDR1 SGHRS and CDR2 YFSETQ. The CDR3 extends over 14 amino acids. V was clipped by 3 bases and J by 6 bases, with 13 bases between them. In DNA, the CDR3 is TGCGCCAGCAGCTGGGACCCGCCGGGCAATGAGCAGTTCTTC. This translates into CASSWDPPGNEQFF.

This sequence joins TRBV6-5 and TRBJ2-5, with D unresolved. This CDR3 is 14 amino acids long. The germline CDR1 and CDR2 sequences are MNHEY and SVGAGI. V was shortened by 0 bases and J by 5 bases, with 10 bases between the two germline ends. The CDR3 reads CASSYSGPRETQYF. The DNA of the CDR3 is TGTGCCAGCAGTTACTCGGGCCCGAGGGAGACCCAGTACTTC.

The rearrangement links TRBV12-3 or TRBV12-4 to TRBJ1-1; no definite D call. This CDR3 region has 14 residues. Trimming took off 3 bases at V and 4 bases at J, with 12 bases between the two ends. The CDR3 region has the DNA TGTGCCAGCAGTTTCGCCCCCCCGGTCACTGAAGCTTTCTTT. As protein: CASSFAPPVTEAFF.

The genes are TRBV18 and TRBJ2-2; D gene ambiguous. This CDR3 region has 14 residues. The germline V gene has CDR1 KGHSH and CDR2 LQKENI. Between the trimmed V and J ends, which lost 0 bases and 1 base, there was a span of 3 bases. CDR3: CASSPPQNTGELFF. CDR3 nucleotide sequence: TGTGCCAGCTCACCACCACAGAACACCGGGGAGCTGTTTTTT.

Of note for this clonotype: One end of the junction is discordant with germline, which a read error may explain. This chain links TRBV4-2 with TRBJ1-4, with D tentatively TRBD1 (5 bases). The germline CDR1 and CDR2 sequences are LGHNA and YNFKEQ. This CDR3 has 15 amino acids. The CDR3 region is CVSSQDVGVNEKLFF. The DNA for the CDR3 is TGTGTCAGCAGCCAAGATGTGGGGGTTAATGAAAAACTGTTTTTT.

This chain connects TRBV3-1 to TRBJ2-4; 11 bases are shared with TRBD2. Germline CDR1 and CDR2: LGHDT and YNNKEL (reference sequence). V gave up 1 base and J gave up 1 base; unmatched junction bases: 12. CDR3 length: 20 residues. CDR3 sequence: CASSQVGELAGVRAKNIQYF. CDR3 nucleotides: TGTGCCAGCAGCCAAGTGGGAGAACTAGCGGGAGTTAGGGCCAAAAACATTCAGTACTTC.

This clonotype was counted ten times or more. The rearrangement uses TRBV29-1 and TRBJ1-2, with a weak D call TRBD1 (5 bases). The germline V gene has CDR1 SQVTM and CDR2 ANQGSEA. This CDR3 is 12 amino acids long. V gave up 3 bases and J gave up 2 bases, with 7 bases separating them. Written as DNA, the CDR3 is TGCAGCGTTGATTACAGGAACTATGGCTACACCTTC. It encodes CSVDYRNYGYTF.

This rearrangement joins TRBV4-1 to TRBJ1-5; 7 nucleotides line up with TRBD1. CDR3 length: 14 amino acids. The trim removed 3 bases at V and 7 bases at J, leaving 6 bases unmatched. Germline assignment: CDR1 MGHRA and CDR2 YSYEKL. The CDR3 loop reads CASSQNRGYQPQHF. Here the CDR3 DNA reads TGCGCCAGCAGCCAGAACAGGGGCTACCAGCCCCAGCATTTT.

The chain uses TRBV19 and TRBJ1-2, with TRBD1 matching 8 bases. The CDR3 extends over 15 amino acids. Germline CDR1 is LNHDA and CDR2 is SQIVND (reference sequence). Unmatched junction bases numbered 3, after V lost 3 bases and J lost 0 bases. The CDR3 sequence is CASSMGTGANYGYTF. The CDR3 nucleotides read TGTGCCAGTAGTATGGGGACAGGAGCTAACTATGGCTACACCTTC.

This clonotype was observed a few times. The genes are TRBV28 and TRBJ1-4; 7 nucleotides line up with TRBD1. V lost 5 bases, J lost 3 bases, and 6 bases stayed unmatched. CDR1 is MDHEN, CDR2 SYDVKM, per germline. The CDR3 has 15 residues. CDR3 sequence: CASSPGDSANEKLFF. The CDR3 nucleotides are TGTGCCAGCAGTCCCGGGGACAGTGCTAATGAAAAACTGTTTTTT.